A single sample is the source of the 21 T cell receptor beta chains below, sequenced in a study of cytomegalovirus exposure and HLA in healthy donors. 13 Jbeta primers and 60 Vbeta primers were used for the PCR. Some clones are missing from TCRdb's copy, which holds only in-frame ones; the method was immunoSEQ multiplex PCR. There are around 70,000 clones in the sample, with over 3% held by the top ten. The sequenced sample consisted of PBMCs. The receptors shown here come from a female donor in good health and CMV-seropositive.

V usage is TRBV7-3 and J usage is TRBJ2-1; 7 nucleotides match TRBD2. Germline V CDR1 and CDR2: SGHTA, FQGTGA. Trimming cost V 2 bases and J 9 bases; bases outside gene matches: 1. The CDR3 has 12 residues. In nucleotides, the CDR3 is TGTGCCAGCAGCTTAGGGGGGGGTGAGCAGTTCTTC. It is translated as CASSLGGGEQFF.

CDR3 amino acids: CASSENRVGYTF. The CDR3 DNA is TGTGCCAGCAGCGAAAACAGGGTTGGCTACACCTTC. The chain uses TRBV6-1 and TRBJ1-2; weak D call: TRBD1 (6 bases). Germline V lookup: CDR1 MNHNS, CDR2 SASEGT. The CDR3 runs to 12 residues. V dropped 6 bases and J dropped 7 bases, with 12 bases sitting between them.

The V call is TRBV5-6, the J call TRBJ1-2; tentatively, D is TRBD1 (5 bases). The V gene's germline CDR1 is SGHDT and CDR2 YYEEEE. Trimming removed 3 bases at V and 4 bases at J, with 13 bases between. CDR3 length: 14 residues. The CDR3 DNA is TGTGCCAGCAGCTCGTTCAGGAGGGGCTATGGCTACACCTTC. The encoded protein is CASSSFRRGYGYTF.

The gene calls are TRBV9 and TRBJ2-7; 14 bases agree with TRBD2. V was clipped by 0 bases and J by 2 bases; unmatched bases: 7. The CDR3 extends over 18 amino acids. Per germline, CDR1 SGDLS and CDR2 YYNGEE. The DNA for the CDR3 is TGTGCCAGCAGCGTAGGACTAGCGGGGGGGAGCCTAACCTACGAGCAGTACTTC. It yields the protein CASSVGLAGGSLTYEQYF.

The chain couples TRBV9 to TRBJ1-2; 12 positions agree with TRBD1. The CDR3 spans 16 residues. The germline V gene has CDR1 SGDLS and CDR2 YYNGEE. J lost 7 bases, V lost 5 bases, and 12 bases had no gene match. This chain's CDR3 is CASSETGTGGVSGYTF. The CDR3 nucleotides are TGTGCCAGCAGTGAGACCGGGACAGGGGGCGTGAGTGGCTACACCTTC.

The chain links TRBV19 to TRBJ1-1; 7 nucleotides agree with TRBD1. The V segment lost 6 bases and the J segment 1 base; nucleotides outside the gene matches: 2. This CDR3 has 13 amino acids. Germline CDR1 is LNHDA and CDR2 is SQIVND (reference sequence). Here the CDR3 reads CASSWTGNTEAFF. The CDR3 DNA follows: TGTGCCAGTAGCTGGACAGGGAACACTGAAGCTTTCTTT.

The CDR3 sequence: CASSQGLITGGAKTQYF. CDR3 bases: TGCGCCAGCAGCCAAGGTCTGATAACAGGGGGCGCGAAGACCCAGTACTTC. The gene calls are TRBV4-3 and TRBJ2-5; 9 nucleotides match TRBD1. V shed 1 base, J shed 6 bases, and the junction held 12 bases outside the gene matches. Germline V gene data show CDR1 as LGHNA and CDR2 as YSLEER. The CDR3 runs 17 residues.

The chain couples TRBV7-2 to TRBJ2-7, with 16 bases that match TRBD2. The CDR3 length is 18 residues. Germline loops: CDR1 SGHTA, CDR2 FQGNSA. J gave up 4 bases and V 3 bases, and 9 bases lay outside the gene matches. The CDR3 DNA reads as TGTGCCAGCAGCTTCAGCACGGGACTAGCGGGGGGGCTGTACGAGCAGTACTTC. This translates into CASSFSTGLAGGLYEQYF.

This sequence joins TRBV25-1 and TRBJ2-1; D is perhaps TRBD2 (6 bases). V shed 2 bases and J shed 9 bases, with 14 bases lying between them. CDR1 MGHDK and CDR2 SYGVNS come from the germline V gene. This CDR3 spans 14 amino acids. The chain's CDR3 is CASSERGAGFEQFF. In nucleotides, the CDR3 is TGTGCCAGCAGTGAACGAGGGGCGGGATTTGAGCAGTTCTTC.

V gene TRBV2 combines with J gene TRBJ2-3, with TRBD1 identical over 7 bases. The CDR3 consists of 15 residues. V shed 7 bases and J 5 bases; nucleotides not matched to a gene: 12. Germline V gene data show CDR1 as SNHLY and CDR2 as FYNNEI. In DNA form, the CDR3 reads TGTGCCAGCACCCAGACAGGGAGTAGAGTAGATACGCAGTATTTT. It is translated as CASTQTGSRVDTQYF. The full variable domain, with the rest looked up from reference TRBV2 and TRBJ2-3, is EPEVTQTPSHQVTQMGQEVILRCVPISNHLYFYWYRQILGQKVEFLVSFYNNEISEKSEIFDDQFSVERPDGSNFTLKIRSTKLEDSAMYFCASTQTGSRVDTQYFGPGTRLTVL.

The chain has TRBV6-5 and TRBJ1-5, with 8 bases that match TRBD1. Germline CDR1 MNHEY, CDR2 SVGAGI. J was trimmed by 4 bases and V by 5 bases; bases with no gene match: 1. The CDR3 length is 13 residues. This chain's CDR3 is CASSGTGNQPQHF. DNA for the CDR3: TGTGCCAGCAGTGGGACAGGTAATCAGCCCCAGCATTTT.

The chain has TRBV4-1 and TRBJ2-5; D is perhaps TRBD2 (5 bases). Germline CDR1 reads MGHRA; CDR2 reads YSYEKL. This CDR3 region has 15 residues. V shed 4 bases and J shed 5 bases, with 17 bases lying between them. CDR3 amino acids: CASSPENTRRETQYF. CDR3 DNA: TGCGCCAGCAGCCCGGAGAACACGAGGAGGGAGACCCAGTACTTC.

The gene calls are TRBV7-9 and TRBJ2-7, with D possibly matching TRBD1 (5 bases). Germline CDR1 and CDR2: SEHNR and FQNEAQ (reference sequence). The CDR3 extends over 13 amino acids. V lost 2 bases and J 7 bases, leaving 12 bases between the germline ends. The CDR3 nucleotides are TGTGCCAGCAGCTTATCTGGGGCTCGGGAGCAGTACTTC. This sequence encodes CASSLSGAREQYF.

As concerns this clone: Given the absence of the conserved phenylalanine or tryptophan at the CDR3 end, a read error is likely. The DNA is left out, because the CDR3 cannot be placed on it with certainty; the CDR3 is given as TCRdb lists it. The chain couples TRBV5-4 to TRBJ1-1; the tabulated D call, TRBD1, remains unverified against the DNA. Germline V gene lookup returns CDR1 SGHNT and CDR2 YYREEE (reference sequence). The CDR3 sequence runs 11 residues, both termini included. The CDR3 spells CASSLLDRGRY.

The rearrangement links TRBV28 to TRBJ1-2; D unclear. The germline V gene has CDR1 MDHEN and CDR2 SYDVKM. Trimming removed 1 base from V and 4 bases from J, with 10 bases in between. The CDR3 extends over 14 amino acids. This chain's CDR3 is CASSLFGQFYGYTF. Written as DNA, the CDR3 is TGTGCCAGCAGTTTATTTGGGCAGTTCTATGGCTACACCTTC.

The V call is TRBV19, the J call TRBJ1-5; 9 bases align to TRBD1. Unmatched junction bases numbered 10, after V lost 8 bases and J lost 11 bases. There are 13 residues in the CDR3. In germline, CDR1 is LNHDA, CDR2 SQIVND (reference sequence). The CDR3 DNA reads TGTGCCAGTGGACAGGGGTCCGGTAAGGCCCAGCATTTT. It codes for CASGQGSGKAQHF.

The V and J genes are TRBV5-4 and TRBJ2-1; D perhaps matches TRBD1 (5 bases). The CDR3 consists of 13 residues. Trimming left V 4 bases short and J 5 bases short, with 10 bases between. The V gene's germline CDR1 is SGHNT and CDR2 YYREEE (reference sequence). As DNA, the CDR3 is TGTGCCAGCAGCCCCGACAGAAACAATGAGCAGTTCTTC. This gives the protein CASSPDRNNEQFF.

This chain links TRBV7-2 with TRBJ2-4; 8 bases are a match to TRBD1. CDR3 length: 16 residues. The V and J ends lost 5 bases and 1 base, in that order; junction bases with no gene match: 7. CDR1 SGHTA and CDR2 FQGNSA come from the germline V gene. The CDR3 spells CASSPDRGLAKNIQYF. The CDR3 coding sequence is TGTGCCAGCAGCCCCGACAGGGGCCTGGCCAAAAACATTCAGTACTTC.

Note on this clone: Mismatch with germline at one junction end may stem from a read error. The chain employs TRBV18 and TRBJ2-5; no clear D. Germline V gene lookup returns CDR1 KGHSH and CDR2 LQKENI. There are 11 residues in the CDR3. Here the CDR3 reads CASSPQENQYF. The CDR3 DNA reads TGTGCCAGCTCACCACAAGAGAACCAGTACTTC. Supplemented by reference TRBV18 and TRBJ2-5, the full variable domain reads NAGVMQNPRHLVRRRGQEARLRCSPMKGHSHVYWYRQLPEEGLKFMVYLQKENIIDESGMPKERFSAEFPKEGPSILRIQQVVRGDSAAYFCASSPQENQYFGPGTRLLVL.

The chain employs TRBV7-3 and TRBJ2-4, with 16 bases aligning to TRBD2. Germline-derived CDR1 and CDR2 are SGHTA and FQGTGA. J was trimmed by 10 bases and V by 5 bases; bases with no gene match: 5. The CDR3 loop spans 15 amino acids. CDR3 region: CASSPGTSGGAIQYF. The DNA for the CDR3 is TGTGCCAGCAGCCCTGGGACTAGCGGGGGGGCAATTCAGTACTTC.

The chain couples TRBV18 to TRBJ1-2; the match to TRBD1 covers 7 bases. The J segment lost 7 bases and the V segment lost 5 bases, leaving 10 bases of the junction unmatched. This CDR3 is built from 14 residues. Germline assignment: CDR1 KGHSH and CDR2 LQKENI. CDR3 amino acids: CASSNRDSPGGYTF. The DNA of the CDR3 is TGTGCCAGCTCAAACCGGGACAGTCCGGGTGGCTACACCTTC.